Sequencing of this T cell receptor (beta chain) was carried out in a study of T cell changes during pregnancy in multiple sclerosis. Clones were sequenced by immunoSEQ multiplex PCR, and TCRdb holds only the in-frame ones, with some missing. The sample shows 55,000 to 65,000 clones, over 90% of them seen only once. This CDR3 spans 14 amino acids. The V end was cut by 1 base, the J end by 1 base, with 7 bases between. Germline loops: CDR1 SGHTA, CDR2 FQGNSA. The material was peripheral blood, obtained in the first trimester of pregnancy. This TCR derives from a female donor with multiple sclerosis, enrolled in a pregnancy study. This chain links TRBV7-2 with TRBJ2-5; the D is unclear. CDR3 region: CASSLDLFQETQYF. In DNA form, the CDR3 reads TGTGCCAGCAGCTTAGATCTCTTCCAAGAGACCCAGTACTTC. Full variable domain (remainder filled in from reference TRBV7-2 and TRBJ2-5): GAGVSQSPSNKVTEKGKDVELRCDPISGHTALYWYRQSLGQGLEFLIYFQGNSAPDKSGLPSDRFSAERTGGSVSTLTIQRTQQEDSAVYLCASSLDLFQETQYFGPGTRLLVL.